Sequencing of this T cell receptor beta chain was carried out in a study of T-cell reconstitution after alpha-beta-depleted transplantation in children. Study-wide points: It was newly produced T cells that mostly accounted for T-cell counts and diversity one year after transplant.

The CDR3 runs 13 residues. After removal of 3 bases from V and 5 bases from J, the junction contained 4 bases not matched to a gene. Per germline, CDR1 MDHEN and CDR2 SYDVKM. In its sample, this clonotype was seen many times. Its antigen is not identified. Researchers prepared the TCRbeta library using unique molecular identifiers, the study reports. In TCRdb, the PCR reads were re-called with MiXCR into one record per CDR3 protein. This table has some 300,000 distinct CDR3 sequences, 10% appearing once. The sample was PBMCs, taken before TCRalphabeta/CD19-depleted stem cell transplant. This clonotype was obtained from a boy under three years old with acute myeloid leukemia, due to receive a stem cell transplant. The chain joins TRBV28 to TRBJ2-7, with 7 bases lining up with TRBD1. CDR3 sequence reads: CASSFLTGNEQYF. CDR3 in DNA: TGTGCCAGCAGTTTCTTGACAGGGAACGAGCAGTACTTC. Variable domain in full (rest from reference TRBV28 and TRBJ2-7): DVKVTQSSRYLVKRTGEKVFLECVQDMDHENMFWYRQDPGLGLRLIYFSYDVKMKEKGDIPEGYSVSREKKERFSLILESASTNQTSMYLCASSFLTGNEQYFGPGTRLTVT.